The subject of this entry is one T cell receptor beta chain. The antigen is unknown. This entry is derived from a study of T cell repertoires in cytomegalovirus infection. General study results and limits: Predominance within the ex vivo response was attributable to HLA-C-restricted CMV-specific TCR beta clonotypes.

There are 14 residues in the CDR3. Trimming at V came to 3 bases and at J to 6 bases, leaving 6 bases not matched to a gene. Germline assignment: CDR1 SEHNR and CDR2 FQNEAQ (reference sequence). TCRdb independently ran MiXCR on the reads; one entry per CDR3 protein. This sample has some 900,000 distinct CDR3 sequences, with 30% to 35% found just once. The sample here was cultured CD8+ T cells from PBMCs, taken from culture after CMV antigen stimulation. The chain is built from TRBV7-9 and TRBJ2-3; TRBD1 aligns across 7 bases. This receptor was taken from a human donor in good health (CMV status not recorded). Some clones in this sample may be carry-over from other donors' samples. The CDR3 DNA reads as TGTGCCAGCAGCTTGAATTGGGACAGCGATACGCAGTATTTT. Translating it yields CASSLNWDSDTQYF.